This T cell receptor beta chain was observed in a study of CD8 T cells in ankylosing spondylitis (dated by TCRdb to the late 2010s). Some background on the complete study: The study set out to find disease-linked TCR variants by profiling T cell receptor beta repertoires in ankylosing spondylitis patients and healthy donors. Peripheral blood samples were taken, and synovial fluid was additionally collected from ankylosing spondylitis patients. The whole study cohort included 108 healthy donors and 25 ankylosing spondylitis patients.

Instrument used: Illumina HiSeq 2500. Quantitative 5'-RACE with molecular barcodes was used to prepare TCR beta libraries. The published analysis was carried out like this. A new computational method based on a probabilistic model of VDJ rearrangement was used to identify disease-linked TCR variants. The raw public reads went through TCRdb reprocessing: fastp at Q25, MiXCR clone calling, in-frame beta chains kept. Each CDR3 protein appears once, grouped with its most common genes and DNA. The V and J calls were determined by TCRdb, not by the authors. Present in this sample are about 300,000 distinct CDR3 sequences, roughly 12% of which were seen just once. Roughly 9.5% of the sample is in the top ten clones. From a lookup of the germline V gene, CDR1 and CDR2 are SGHDN and FVKESK. The CDR3 runs 15 amino acids, cysteine and phenylalanine included. Only CDR3 DNA remains: 45 bases, in frame from the first base. Relative to germline, V is missing 8 bases and J is missing 2 bases, with 9 bases of the junction outside any gene match.

This clonotype showed up just a few times. Its specific antigen is unknown. No per-base quality is available; no much larger clone lies one base away. Results the study describes overall, beyond this receptor: The disease-linked clones showed a CD8+ phenotype and occurred at relatively low frequencies in peripheral blood. Significant enrichment of the disease-linked clones was reported in matched synovial fluid samples from ankylosing spondylitis patients. Some TCR beta motif variants had previously been reported in synovial fluid and blood of reactive arthritis patients, which suggested common disease-initiation mechanisms. A TCR beta motif made up of several highly homologous amino acid variants appeared to be characteristic of blood from ankylosing spondylitis patients.

This TCR was recovered from a female donor with ankylosing spondylitis or in good health (not recorded which). The specimen was blood, either unsorted or a sorted T cell fraction (not recorded which). The rearranged chain carries TRBV14 and TRBJ2-1; 7 middle bases align to TRBD1. The nucleotides are TGTGCCAGCGGAACCCTAGGGGGCCCCTACAATGAGCAGTTCTTC. This codes for CASGTLGGPYNEQFF.